Sequencing of this T cell receptor beta chain was carried out in a study of blood T cell repertoires in COVID-19. Germline-derived CDR1 and CDR2 are SGHRS and YFSETQ. V dropped 3 bases and J dropped 4; count of bases not matched to a gene: 6. This CDR3 is built from 14 residues. Using immunoSEQ multiplex PCR, the repertoire was profiled, and TCRdb retains in-frame clones only, with some absent. This sample carries around 180,000 clones, around 88% of them seen once, and the ten largest clones take 3.5% to 5%. The receptor's source is a woman aged 25 to 45 with acute or convalescent COVID-19. The chain employs TRBV5-1 and TRBJ2-7; 8 bases fit TRBD1. Sequenced material: peripheral blood. As DNA, the CDR3 is TGCGCCAGCAGCTCTACAGGGGGAGGTTACGAGCAGTACTTC. Translated, it gives CASSSTGGGYEQYF.